Each of the 8 T cell receptor beta chains below was sequenced from the same sample in a study of shared T cell receptors in the human thymus. TCRdb's table, derived via immunoSEQ multiplex PCR, lists solely in-frame clones and lacks some. The table has around 340,000 clones, around 95% seen once. Material: thymocytes. The receptors were sampled from a human donor.

The genes are TRBV10-3 and TRBJ1-4; D remains unclear. V was shortened by 0 bases and J by 8 bases, with 7 bases between the two germline ends. Per the germline V gene, CDR1 is ENHRY and CDR2 is SYGVKD. The CDR3 sequence is 13 residues long. The CDR3: CAISESEDEKLFF. The CDR3 DNA reads TGTGCCATCAGTGAGTCGGAGGACGAAAAACTGTTTTTT.

The rearrangement links TRBV6-6 to TRBJ1-1; 7 bases line up with TRBD1. Germline V gene lookup returns CDR1 MNHNY and CDR2 SVGAGI (reference sequence). J gave up 0 bases and V 6 bases, and 10 bases lay outside the gene matches. The CDR3 extends over 16 amino acids. CDR3 DNA: TGTGCCAGCAGCACCCCTCGACAGGGCTTGAACACTGAAGCTTTCTTT. Translated, it gives CASSTPRQGLNTEAFF.

The rearrangement joins TRBV7-2 to TRBJ2-5; D gene ambiguous. The CDR3 sequence is 17 residues long. From germline, CDR1 is SGHTA and CDR2 FQGNSA. Between the trimmed V and J ends, which lost 5 bases and 0 bases, there was a span of 19 bases. CDR3 loop: CASSATRAATYQETQYF. In DNA, the CDR3 is TGTGCCAGCAGCGCAACGCGAGCAGCGACGTACCAAGAGACCCAGTACTTC.

The CDR3: CASSLDTRGAFF. The CDR3 DNA follows: TGTGCCAGCAGCTTAGATACCCGAGGAGCTTTCTTT. The J gene is TRBJ1-1, the V gene TRBV5-4; no reliable D call. Trimming removed 2 bases from V and 10 bases from J, with 12 bases in between. The CDR3 covers 12 residues. From germline, CDR1 is SGHNT and CDR2 YYREEE (reference sequence).

The chain recombines TRBV6-1 with TRBJ2-7, with a tentative D call TRBD2 (6 bases). Per the germline V gene, CDR1 is MNHNS and CDR2 is SASEGT. The germline V and J ends were trimmed by 10 bases and 1 base, with 17 bases remaining between them. The CDR3 extends over 14 amino acids. CDR3 DNA: TGTGCCACCCGCAGTACTAGCCCTTCCTACGAGCAGTACTTC. This sequence encodes CATRSTSPSYEQYF.

This clone was detected only once. The chain links TRBV10-3 to TRBJ2-1; TRBD2 aligns across 9 bases. Germline V lookup: CDR1 ENHRY, CDR2 SYGVKD. The CDR3 is made up of 17 amino acids. With 4 bases clipped from V and 3 bases from J, the junction kept 10 bases outside the gene matches. The CDR3 DNA reads TGTGCCATCAGTGGACATAGCGGGAGCCCTCGCTACAATGAGCAGTTCTTC. Translating it yields CAISGHSGSPRYNEQFF.

The chain links TRBV6-1 to TRBJ2-3, with D perhaps TRBD1 (6 bases). CDR1 and CDR2 from the germline V gene are MNHNS and SASEGT. Trimming removed 0 bases from V and 4 bases from J, with 14 bases in between. The CDR3 contains 16 residues. The DNA for the CDR3 is TGTGCCAGCAGTGAAGCGTGGGGGCTTAGCCCAGATACGCAGTATTTT. It is translated as CASSEAWGLSPDTQYF.

This clone was counted once. The rearrangement joins TRBV9 to TRBJ1-6; D remains ambiguous. Germline CDR1 and CDR2: SGDLS and YYNGEE. CDR3 length: 12 amino acids. CDR3 amino acids: CGLEDGRSPLHF. CDR3 DNA sequence: TGTGGACTCGAGGACGGCCGTTCACCCCTCCACTTT.